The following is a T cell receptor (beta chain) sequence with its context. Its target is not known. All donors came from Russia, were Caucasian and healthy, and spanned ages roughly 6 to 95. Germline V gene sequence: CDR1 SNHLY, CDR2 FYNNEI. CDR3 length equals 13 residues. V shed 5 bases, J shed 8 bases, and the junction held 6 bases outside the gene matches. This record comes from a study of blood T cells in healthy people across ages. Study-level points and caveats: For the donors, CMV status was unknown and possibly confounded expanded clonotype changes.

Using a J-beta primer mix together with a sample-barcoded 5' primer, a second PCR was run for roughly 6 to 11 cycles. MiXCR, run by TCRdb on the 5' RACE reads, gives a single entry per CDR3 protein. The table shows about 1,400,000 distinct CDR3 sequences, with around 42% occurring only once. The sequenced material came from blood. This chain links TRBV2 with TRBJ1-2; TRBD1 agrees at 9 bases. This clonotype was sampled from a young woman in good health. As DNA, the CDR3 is TGTGCCAGCAGTACCCCGGGACAGGGAGGCTACACCTTC. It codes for CASSTPGQGGYTF. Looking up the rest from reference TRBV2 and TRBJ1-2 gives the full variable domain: EPEVTQTPSHQVTQMGQEVILRCVPISNHLYFYWYRQILGQKVEFLVSFYNNEISEKSEIFDDQFSVERPDGSNFTLKIRSTKLEDSAMYFCASSTPGQGGYTFGSGTRLTVV.